Following are 10 T cell receptor beta chains from one sample sequenced in a study of cytomegalovirus exposure and HLA in healthy donors. Both 60 Vbeta primers and 13 Jbeta primers went into the PCR. The data were produced by immunoSEQ multiplex PCR, yet TCRdb's version contains in-frame clones alone and is incomplete. Seen here are a few hundred thousand clones, just under 85% observed once, and the top ten hold 0.5% to 0.7%. The sample was PBMCs. The receptors stem from a woman aged 40 to 50 in good health and CMV-seronegative.

The V and J genes are TRBV9 and TRBJ2-1; the match to TRBD2 covers 11 bases. Germline CDR1 reads SGDLS; CDR2 reads YYNGEE. The CDR3 consists of 15 residues. V lost 4 bases to trimming and J lost 2 bases; unmatched junction nucleotides: 2. CDR3 region: CASSLSGGAYNEQFF. The CDR3, as DNA: TGTGCCAGCAGCCTTAGCGGGGGGGCCTACAATGAGCAGTTCTTC.

The chain couples TRBV19 to TRBJ2-1, with D perhaps TRBD1 (7 bases). There are 13 residues in the CDR3. V was pared by 0 bases and J by 10 bases, with 10 bases between. Germline values: CDR1 LNHDA, CDR2 SQIVND (reference sequence). CDR3 DNA: TGTGCCAGTAGTATAGACCCAGGGGGGGAGCAGTTCTTC. As protein: CASSIDPGGEQFF.

The chain employs TRBV7-6 and TRBJ2-3, with D perhaps matching TRBD1 (6 bases). Trimming took off 0 bases at V and 2 bases at J, with 9 bases between the two ends. The V gene's germline CDR1 is SGHVS and CDR2 FNYEAQ. The CDR3 is 15 residues long. The CDR3 DNA reads TGTGCCAGCAGCTTAGCGGGGGCCACCACAGATACGCAGTATTTT. It codes for CASSLAGATTDTQYF.

The chain has TRBV30 and TRBJ2-2; possible D gene TRBD1, 5 bases. Germline CDR1 and CDR2: GTSNPN and SVGIG (reference sequence). The ends were cut back, 2 bases at V and 4 bases at J, with 11 bases in the middle. This CDR3 spans 14 amino acids. CDR3 coding DNA: TGTGCCTGGAGTTCGATCAGGGTCACCGGGGAGCTGTTTTTT. This sequence encodes CAWSSIRVTGELFF. Variable domain in full (rest from reference TRBV30 and TRBJ2-2): SQTIHQWPATLVQPVGSPLSLECTVEGTSNPNLYWYRQAAGRGLQLLFYSVGIGQISSEVPQNLSASRPQDRQFILSSKKLLLSDSGFYLCAWSSIRVTGELFFGEGSRLTVL.

V usage is TRBV18 and J usage is TRBJ1-4; no clear D gene. The germline CDR1 and CDR2 sequences are KGHSH and LQKENI. The CDR3 contains 13 residues. With 4 bases removed from V and 2 bases from J, the gap between germline ends came to 5 bases. Written as DNA, the CDR3 is TGTGCCAGCTCACGCGGGACTAATGAAAAACTGTTTTTT. Translated: CASSRGTNEKLFF.

This chain connects TRBV19 to TRBJ1-6, with 11 bases identical to TRBD1. Per germline, CDR1 LNHDA and CDR2 SQIVND (reference sequence). After removal of 6 bases from V and 11 bases from J, the junction contained 12 bases not matched to a gene. This CDR3 is built from 16 residues. The CDR3 DNA reads as TGTGCCAGTAGATATACTGGGACAGGGGGAAAGGCACCCCTCCACTTT. This encodes CASRYTGTGGKAPLHF.

The chain is built from TRBV14 and TRBJ2-1; D possibly corresponds to TRBD2 (6 bases). The CDR3 is made up of 15 amino acids. The germline gives CDR1 SGHDN, CDR2 FVKESK. V gave up 4 bases and J gave up 10 bases, with 20 bases separating them. This CDR3 reads CASSLRDSRVVEQFF. For the CDR3, the DNA is TGTGCCAGCAGCCTAAGGGACTCCCGGGTTGTAGAGCAGTTCTTC.

This rearrangement joins TRBV30 to TRBJ2-7; TRBD1 agrees at 9 bases. The length of the CDR3 is 15 residues. Germline V gives CDR1 GTSNPN, CDR2 SVGIG (reference sequence). V gave up 5 bases and J gave up 4 bases; unmatched junction bases: 12. The chain's CDR3 is CAWGGWDRERYEQYF. The CDR3 DNA is TGTGCCTGGGGGGGCTGGGACAGGGAGAGATACGAGCAGTACTTC.

This clone appeared once. The CDR3 DNA reads as TGTGCCAGCAGTTCCAACAGTTACTCTGGAAACACCATATATTTT. It encodes CASSSNSYSGNTIYF. The J gene is TRBJ1-3, the V gene TRBV6-1; D remains unclear. The V end lost 5 bases, the J end lost 0 bases, and 11 bases lay between the germline ends. CDR1 is MNHNS and CDR2 is SASEGT in the germline V gene. The CDR3 is 15 residues long.

The rearrangement uses TRBV4-3 and TRBJ1-3; perhaps TRBD1 as D (6 bases). CDR3 length: 16 amino acids. V was clipped by 1 base and J by 2 bases, with 12 bases between them. CDR1 and CDR2 from the germline V gene are LGHNA and YSLEER. CDR3 in amino acids: CASSQVRGHPGNTIYF. Written as DNA, the CDR3 is TGCGCCAGCAGCCAAGTTAGGGGACACCCTGGAAACACCATATATTTT.